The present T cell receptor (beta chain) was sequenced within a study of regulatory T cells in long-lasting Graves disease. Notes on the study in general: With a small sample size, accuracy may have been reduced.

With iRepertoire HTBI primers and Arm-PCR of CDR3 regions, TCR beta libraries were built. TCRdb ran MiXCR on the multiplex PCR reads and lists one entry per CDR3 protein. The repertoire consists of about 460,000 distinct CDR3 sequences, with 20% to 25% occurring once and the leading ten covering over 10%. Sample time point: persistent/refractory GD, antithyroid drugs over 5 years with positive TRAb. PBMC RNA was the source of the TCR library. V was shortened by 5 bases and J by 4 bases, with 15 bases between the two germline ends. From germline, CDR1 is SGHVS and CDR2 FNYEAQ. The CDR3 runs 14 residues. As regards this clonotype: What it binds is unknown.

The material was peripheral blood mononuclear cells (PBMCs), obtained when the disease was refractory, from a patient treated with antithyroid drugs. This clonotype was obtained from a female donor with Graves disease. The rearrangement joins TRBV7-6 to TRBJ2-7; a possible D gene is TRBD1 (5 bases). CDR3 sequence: CASSQGAAQYEQYF. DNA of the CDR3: TGTGCCAGCAGCCAAGGGGCAGCCCAATACGAGCAGTACTTC.